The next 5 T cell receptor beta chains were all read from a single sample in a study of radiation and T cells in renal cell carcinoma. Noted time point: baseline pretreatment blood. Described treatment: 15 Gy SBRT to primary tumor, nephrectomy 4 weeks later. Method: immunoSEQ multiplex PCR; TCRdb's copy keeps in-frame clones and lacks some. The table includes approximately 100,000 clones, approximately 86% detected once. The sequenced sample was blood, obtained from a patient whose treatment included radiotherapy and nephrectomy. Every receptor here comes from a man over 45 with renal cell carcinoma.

CDR3 protein: CASSPRTADYEQYF. Here the CDR3 DNA reads TGCGCCAGCAGCCCGAGGACAGCAGACTACGAGCAGTACTTC. This chain connects TRBV5-1 to TRBJ2-7, with D perhaps matching TRBD1 (6 bases). Germline lookup yields CDR1 SGHRS and CDR2 YFSETQ. The CDR3 covers 14 residues. The V end was cut by 4 bases, the J end by 3 bases, with 14 bases between.

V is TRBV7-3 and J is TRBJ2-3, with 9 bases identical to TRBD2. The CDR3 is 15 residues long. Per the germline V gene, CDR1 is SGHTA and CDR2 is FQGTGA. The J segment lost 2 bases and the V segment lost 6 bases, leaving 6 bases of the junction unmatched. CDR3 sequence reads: CASRPSGRTTDTQYF. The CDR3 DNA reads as TGTGCCAGCAGGCCGAGCGGGAGGACCACAGATACGCAGTATTTT. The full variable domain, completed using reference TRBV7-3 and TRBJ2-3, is GAGVSQTPSNKVTEKGKYVELRCDPISGHTALYWYRQSLGQGPEFLIYFQGTGAADDSGLPNDRFFAVRPEGSVSTLKIQRTERGDSAVYLCASRPSGRTTDTQYFGPGTRLTVL.

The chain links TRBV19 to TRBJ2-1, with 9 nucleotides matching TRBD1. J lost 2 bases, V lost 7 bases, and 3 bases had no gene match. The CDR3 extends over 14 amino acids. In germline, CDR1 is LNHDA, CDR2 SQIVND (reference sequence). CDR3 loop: CASTRDRAYNEQFF. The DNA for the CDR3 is TGTGCCAGTACCCGGGACAGGGCCTACAATGAGCAGTTCTTC.

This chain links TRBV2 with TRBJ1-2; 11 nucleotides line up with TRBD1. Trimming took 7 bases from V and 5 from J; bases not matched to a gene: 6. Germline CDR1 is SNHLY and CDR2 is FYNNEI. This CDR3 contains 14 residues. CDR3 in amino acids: CASNGQGAGYGYTF. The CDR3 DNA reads TGTGCCAGCAACGGACAGGGGGCGGGGTATGGCTACACCTTC.

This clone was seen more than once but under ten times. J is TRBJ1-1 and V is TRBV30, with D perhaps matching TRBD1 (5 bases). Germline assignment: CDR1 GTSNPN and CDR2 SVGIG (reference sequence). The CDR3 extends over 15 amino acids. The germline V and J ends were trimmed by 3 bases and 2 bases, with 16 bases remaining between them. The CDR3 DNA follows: TGTGCCTGGAGGGTCGCAGGGCGGGAAAACACTGAAGCTTTCTTT. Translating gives CAWRVAGRENTEAFF.